This T cell receptor beta chain stems from a study of cytomegalovirus exposure and HLA in healthy donors. The PCR contained 60 Vbeta and 13 Jbeta primers. Generated by immunoSEQ multiplex PCR, the TCRdb table keeps only in-frame clones and is missing some. The repertoire holds 150,000 to 200,000 clones, with around 81% as singletons. Germline CDR1 MDHEN, CDR2 SYDVKM. The CDR3 has 12 amino acids. V lost 4 bases to trimming and J lost 4 bases, with 8 bases between them. Despite likely unrecorded immune exposures, the donors were nominally healthy at the time of sampling. This clone turned up a few times. Its antigen remains unknown. In the same sample, other DNA sequences code for this CDR3. Study-level findings and limits: In a later analysis, V- and J-gene trimming of beta chains associated with a DCLRE1C missense variant, replicated independently. When a later analysis compared HLA-associated TCR beta chains with equally common others, the HLA-associated chains turned out to be more clonally expanded and to have lower generation probabilities.

This TCR came from a man between 18 and 29 years old in good health and CMV-seronegative. The J gene is TRBJ2-7, the V gene TRBV28, with D possibly TRBD2 on 5 matching bases. The sample taken for sequencing was PBMCs. CDR3 amino acids: CASSSSRYEQYF. The CDR3 coding sequence is TGTGCCAGCAGTTCTAGCAGGTACGAGCAGTACTTC.